One TCR beta chain is described in this entry. Trimming left V 7 bases short and J 5 bases short, with 21 bases between. The CDR3 is 15 residues long. The germline gives CDR1 SGHRS, CDR2 YFSETQ. These data come from a study of blood T cell repertoires in COVID-19. Original data processing: Amplification from reference gene primers served as the basis for estimated nucleated cell counts. Using immunoSEQ multiplex PCR, the repertoire was profiled, and TCRdb retains in-frame clones only, with some absent. Clone size and the V and J calls come from that table; the DNA yielded D and trimming. The data hold about 120,000 clones, with around 80% observed a single time.

The sample was peripheral blood. This receptor was taken from a woman of 80 years or more with acute or convalescent COVID-19. V is TRBV5-1 and J is TRBJ2-5; possible D gene TRBD1, 6 bases. The chain's CDR3 is CASDLMGQGTETQYF. In nucleotides, the CDR3 is TGCGCCAGCGACTTGATGGGGCAGGGGACGGAGACCCAGTACTTC.